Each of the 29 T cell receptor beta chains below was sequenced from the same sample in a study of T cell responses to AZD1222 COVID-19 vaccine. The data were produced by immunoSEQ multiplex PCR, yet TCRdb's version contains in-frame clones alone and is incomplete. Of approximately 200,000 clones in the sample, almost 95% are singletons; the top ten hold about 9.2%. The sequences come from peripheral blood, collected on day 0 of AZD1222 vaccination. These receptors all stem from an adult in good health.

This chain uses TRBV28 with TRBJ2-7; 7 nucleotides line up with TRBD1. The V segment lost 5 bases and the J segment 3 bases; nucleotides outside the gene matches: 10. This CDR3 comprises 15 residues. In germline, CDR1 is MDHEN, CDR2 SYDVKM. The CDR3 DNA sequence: TGTGCCAGCAGTCAACCCGAGGACAGGAACTACGAGCAGTACTTC. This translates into CASSQPEDRNYEQYF.

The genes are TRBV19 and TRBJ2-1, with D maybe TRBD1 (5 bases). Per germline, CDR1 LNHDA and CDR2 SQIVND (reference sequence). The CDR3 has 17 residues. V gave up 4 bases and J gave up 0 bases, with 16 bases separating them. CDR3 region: CASSRPQGLSSYNEQFF. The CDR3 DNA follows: TGTGCCAGTAGTAGGCCCCAGGGCCTGAGCTCCTACAATGAGCAGTTCTTC.

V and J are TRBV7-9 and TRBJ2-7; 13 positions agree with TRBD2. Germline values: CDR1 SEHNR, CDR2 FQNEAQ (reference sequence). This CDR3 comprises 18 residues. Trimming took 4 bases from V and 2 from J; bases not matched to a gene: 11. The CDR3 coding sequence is TGTGCCAGCAGCTCCGGGACTAGCGGGAAAACCCCCCCCTACGAGCAGTACTTC. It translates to CASSSGTSGKTPPYEQYF.

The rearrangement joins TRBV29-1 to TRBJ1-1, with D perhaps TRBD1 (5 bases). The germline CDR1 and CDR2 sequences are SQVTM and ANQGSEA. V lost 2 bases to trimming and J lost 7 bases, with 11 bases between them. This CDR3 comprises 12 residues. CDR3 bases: TGCAGCGTTGAAAGGGGAGGAGGTGAAGCTTTCTTT. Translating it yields CSVERGGGEAFF.

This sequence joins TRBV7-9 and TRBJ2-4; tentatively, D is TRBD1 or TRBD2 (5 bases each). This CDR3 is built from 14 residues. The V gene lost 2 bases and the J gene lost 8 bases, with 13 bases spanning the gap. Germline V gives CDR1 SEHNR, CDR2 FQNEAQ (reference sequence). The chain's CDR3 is CASSLFTGRDIQYF. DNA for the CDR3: TGTGCCAGCAGCTTATTTACGGGACGGGACATTCAGTACTTC. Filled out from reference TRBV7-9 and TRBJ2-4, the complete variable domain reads DTGVSQNPRHKITKRGQNVTFRCDPISEHNRLYWYRQTLGQGPEFLTYFQNEAQLEKSRLLSDRFSAERPKGSFSTLEIQRTEQGDSAMYLCASSLFTGRDIQYFGAGTRLSVL.

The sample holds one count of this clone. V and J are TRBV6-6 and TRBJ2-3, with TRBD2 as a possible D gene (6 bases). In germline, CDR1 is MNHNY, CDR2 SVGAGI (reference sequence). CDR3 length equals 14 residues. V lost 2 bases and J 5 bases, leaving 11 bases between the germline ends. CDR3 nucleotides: TGTGCCAGCAGTTACCCCCCCGGGGGAGATACGCAGTATTTT. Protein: CASSYPPGGDTQYF.

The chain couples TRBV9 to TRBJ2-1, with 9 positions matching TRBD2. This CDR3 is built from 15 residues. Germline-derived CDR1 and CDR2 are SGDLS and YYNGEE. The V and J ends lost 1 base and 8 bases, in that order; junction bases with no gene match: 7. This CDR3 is CASSVFAGGRDEQFF. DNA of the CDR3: TGTGCCAGCAGCGTATTTGCGGGAGGGCGTGATGAGCAGTTCTTC.

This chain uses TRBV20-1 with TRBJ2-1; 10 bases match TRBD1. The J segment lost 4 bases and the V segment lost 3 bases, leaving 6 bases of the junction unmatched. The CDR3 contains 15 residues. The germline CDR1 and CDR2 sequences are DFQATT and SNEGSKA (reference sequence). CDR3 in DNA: TGCAGTGCTAGTAAAGACAGGGGGCTGTACAATGAGCAGTTCTTC. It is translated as CSASKDRGLYNEQFF.

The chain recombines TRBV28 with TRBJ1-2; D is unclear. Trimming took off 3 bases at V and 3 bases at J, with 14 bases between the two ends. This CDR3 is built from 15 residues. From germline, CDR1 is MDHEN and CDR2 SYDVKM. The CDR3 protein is CASSLLSGHDYGYTF. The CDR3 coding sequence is TGTGCCAGCAGTTTGTTGAGTGGGCACGACTATGGCTACACCTTC.

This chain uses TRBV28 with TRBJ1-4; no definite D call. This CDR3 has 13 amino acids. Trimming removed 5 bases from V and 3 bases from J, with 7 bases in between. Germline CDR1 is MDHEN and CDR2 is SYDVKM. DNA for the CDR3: TGTGCCAGCAGTCGACTCGCTAATGAAAAACTGTTTTTT. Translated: CASSRLANEKLFF. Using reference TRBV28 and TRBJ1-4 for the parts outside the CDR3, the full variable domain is DVKVTQSSRYLVKRTGEKVFLECVQDMDHENMFWYRQDPGLGLRLIYFSYDVKMKEKGDIPEGYSVSREKKERFSLILESASTNQTSMYLCASSRLANEKLFFGSGTQLSVL.

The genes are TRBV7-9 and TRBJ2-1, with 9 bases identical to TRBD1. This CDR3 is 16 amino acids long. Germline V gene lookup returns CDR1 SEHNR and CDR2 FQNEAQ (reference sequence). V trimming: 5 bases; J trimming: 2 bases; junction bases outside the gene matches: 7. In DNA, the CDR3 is TGTGCCAGCAGCCTCCCCGGGACAGGGACCTACAATGAGCAGTTCTTC. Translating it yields CASSLPGTGTYNEQFF. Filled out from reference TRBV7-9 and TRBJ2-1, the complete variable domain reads DTGVSQNPRHKITKRGQNVTFRCDPISEHNRLYWYRQTLGQGPEFLTYFQNEAQLEKSRLLSDRFSAERPKGSFSTLEIQRTEQGDSAMYLCASSLPGTGTYNEQFFGPGTRLTVL.

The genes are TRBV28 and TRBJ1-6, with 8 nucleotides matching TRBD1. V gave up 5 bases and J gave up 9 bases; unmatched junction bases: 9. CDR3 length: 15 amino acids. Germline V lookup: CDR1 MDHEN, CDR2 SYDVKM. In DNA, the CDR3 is TGTGCCAGCAGTCTCGCCCCAGGGGGCAGTTCACCCCTCCACTTT. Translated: CASSLAPGGSSPLHF.

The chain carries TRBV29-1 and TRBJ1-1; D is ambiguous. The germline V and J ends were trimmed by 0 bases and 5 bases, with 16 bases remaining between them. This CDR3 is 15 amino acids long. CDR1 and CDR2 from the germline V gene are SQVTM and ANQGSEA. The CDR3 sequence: CSVEDLWSDGTEAFF. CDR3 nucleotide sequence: TGCAGCGTTGAAGATCTCTGGTCGGACGGGACTGAAGCTTTCTTT.

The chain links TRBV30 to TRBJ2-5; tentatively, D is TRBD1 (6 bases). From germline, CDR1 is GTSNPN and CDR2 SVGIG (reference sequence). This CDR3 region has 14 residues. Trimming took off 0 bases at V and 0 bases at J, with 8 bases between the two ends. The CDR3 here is CAWSVDRYQETQYF. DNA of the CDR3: TGTGCCTGGAGTGTGGACAGATACCAAGAGACCCAGTACTTC. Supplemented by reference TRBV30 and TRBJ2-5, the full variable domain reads SQTIHQWPATLVQPVGSPLSLECTVEGTSNPNLYWYRQAAGRGLQLLFYSVGIGQISSEVPQNLSASRPQDRQFILSSKKLLLSDSGFYLCAWSVDRYQETQYFGPGTRLLVL.

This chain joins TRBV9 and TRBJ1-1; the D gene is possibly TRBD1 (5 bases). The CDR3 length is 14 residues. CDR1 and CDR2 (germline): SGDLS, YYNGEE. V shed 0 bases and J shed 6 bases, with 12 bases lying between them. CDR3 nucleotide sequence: TGTGCCAGCAGCGTAGGTTGGGGGGAGGCTGAAGCTTTCTTT. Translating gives CASSVGWGEAEAFF.

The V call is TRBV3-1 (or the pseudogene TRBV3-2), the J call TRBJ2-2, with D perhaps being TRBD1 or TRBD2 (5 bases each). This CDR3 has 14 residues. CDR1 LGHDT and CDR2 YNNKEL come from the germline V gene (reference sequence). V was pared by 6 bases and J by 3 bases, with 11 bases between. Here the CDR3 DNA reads TGTGCCAGCAGACCGGGACCTTACACCGGGGAGCTGTTTTTT. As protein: CASRPGPYTGELFF.

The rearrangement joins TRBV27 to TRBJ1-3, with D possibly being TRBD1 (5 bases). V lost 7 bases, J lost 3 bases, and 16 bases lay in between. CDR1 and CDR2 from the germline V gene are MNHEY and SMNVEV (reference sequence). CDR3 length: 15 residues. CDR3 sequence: CASTPYTGGGNTIYF. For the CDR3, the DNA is TGTGCCAGCACCCCTTACACAGGCGGTGGAAACACCATATATTTT.

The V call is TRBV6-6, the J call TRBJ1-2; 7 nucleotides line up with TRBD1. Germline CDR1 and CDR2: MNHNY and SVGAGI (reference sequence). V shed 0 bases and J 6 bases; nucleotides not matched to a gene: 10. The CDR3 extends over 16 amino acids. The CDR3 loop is CASSYSITGELDGYTF. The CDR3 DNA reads TGTGCCAGCAGTTACTCGATCACAGGGGAGTTAGATGGCTACACCTTC.

CDR3: CASSFGGSPLHF. CDR3 DNA: TGTGCCAGTAGTTTTGGTGGTTCACCCCTCCACTTT. V usage is TRBV19 and J usage is TRBJ1-6, with D uncertain. The CDR3 has 12 residues. Germline V gene lookup returns CDR1 LNHDA and CDR2 SQIVND (reference sequence). V dropped 5 bases and J dropped 9 bases, with 8 bases sitting between them.

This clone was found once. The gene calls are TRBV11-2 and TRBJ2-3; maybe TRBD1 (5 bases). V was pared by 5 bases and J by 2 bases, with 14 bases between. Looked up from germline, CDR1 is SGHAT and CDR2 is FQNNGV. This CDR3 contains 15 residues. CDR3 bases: TGTGCCAGCAGCCCGCGACAGCGAAACACAGATACGCAGTATTTT. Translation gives CASSPRQRNTDTQYF. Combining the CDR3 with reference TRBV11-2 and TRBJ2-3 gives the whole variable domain EAGVAQSPRYKIIEKRQSVAFWCNPISGHATLYWYQQILGQGPKLLIQFQNNGVVDDSQLPKDRFSAERLKGVDSTLKIQPAKLEDSAVYLCASSPRQRNTDTQYFGPGTRLTVL.

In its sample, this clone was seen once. DNA of the CDR3: TGTGCCACCAGCAGAGAGGGCAGGGGGGGCACTGAAGCTTTCTTT. Protein product: CATSREGRGGTEAFF. The genes are TRBV15 and TRBJ1-1; TRBD1 matches at 7 bases. Trimming took 0 bases from V and 4 from J; bases not matched to a gene: 5. Germline V lookup: CDR1 LNHNV, CDR2 YYDKDF (reference sequence). The CDR3 is 15 residues long. Full variable domain (rest looked up from reference TRBV15 and TRBJ1-1): DAMVIQNPRYQVTQFGKPVTLSCSQTLNHNVMYWYQQKSSQAPKLLFHYYDKDFNNEADTPDNFQSRRPNTSFCFLDIRSPGLGDTAMYLCATSREGRGGTEAFFGQGTRLTVV.

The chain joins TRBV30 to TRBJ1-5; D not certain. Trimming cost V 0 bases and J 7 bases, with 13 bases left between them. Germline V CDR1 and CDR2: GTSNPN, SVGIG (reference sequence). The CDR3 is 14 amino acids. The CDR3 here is CAWSVYGRRQPQHF. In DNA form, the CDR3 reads TGTGCCTGGAGTGTATACGGGCGCCGCCAGCCCCAGCATTTT.

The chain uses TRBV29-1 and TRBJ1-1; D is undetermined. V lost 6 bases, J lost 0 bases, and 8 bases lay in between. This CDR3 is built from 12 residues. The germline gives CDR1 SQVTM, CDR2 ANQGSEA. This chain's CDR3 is CSVLDLNTEAFF. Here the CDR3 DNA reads TGCAGCGTGCTGGACTTGAACACTGAAGCTTTCTTT.

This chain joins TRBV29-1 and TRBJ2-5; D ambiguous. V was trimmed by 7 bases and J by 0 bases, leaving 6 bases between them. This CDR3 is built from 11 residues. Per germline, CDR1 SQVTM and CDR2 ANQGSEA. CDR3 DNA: TGCAGCGCCTGGGACCAAGAGACCCAGTACTTC. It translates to CSAWDQETQYF.

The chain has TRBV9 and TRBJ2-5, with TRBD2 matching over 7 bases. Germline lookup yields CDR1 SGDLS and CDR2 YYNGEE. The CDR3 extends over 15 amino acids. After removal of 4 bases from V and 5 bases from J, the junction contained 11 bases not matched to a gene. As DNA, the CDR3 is TGTGCCAGCAGCTTGGGAGGGCCCTCTAGGGAGACCCAGTACTTC. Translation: CASSLGGPSRETQYF. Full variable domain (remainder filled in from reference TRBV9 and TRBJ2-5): DSGVTQTPKHLITATGQRVTLRCSPRSGDLSVYWYQQSLDQGLQFLIQYYNGEERAKGNILERFSAQQFPDLHSELNLSSLELGDSALYFCASSLGGPSRETQYFGPGTRLLVL.

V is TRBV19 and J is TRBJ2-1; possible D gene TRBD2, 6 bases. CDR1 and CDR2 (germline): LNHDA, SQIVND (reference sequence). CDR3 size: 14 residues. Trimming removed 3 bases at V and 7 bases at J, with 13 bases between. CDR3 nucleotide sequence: TGTGCCAGTAGTATCGGGGGAGTGAGGAATGAGCAGTTCTTC. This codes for CASSIGGVRNEQFF.

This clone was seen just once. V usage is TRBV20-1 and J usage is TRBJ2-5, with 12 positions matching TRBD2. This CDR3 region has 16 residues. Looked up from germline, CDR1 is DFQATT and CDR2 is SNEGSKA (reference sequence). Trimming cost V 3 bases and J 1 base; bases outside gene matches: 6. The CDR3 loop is CSASNTSGRFQETQYF. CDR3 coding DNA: TGCAGTGCTAGTAACACTAGCGGGAGGTTCCAAGAGACCCAGTACTTC.

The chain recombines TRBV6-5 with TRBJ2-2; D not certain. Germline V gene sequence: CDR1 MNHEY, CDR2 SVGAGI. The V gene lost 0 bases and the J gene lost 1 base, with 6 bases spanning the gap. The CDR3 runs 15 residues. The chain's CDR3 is CASSYSIRNTGELFF. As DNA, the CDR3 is TGTGCCAGCAGTTACTCGATTCGGAACACCGGGGAGCTGTTTTTT.

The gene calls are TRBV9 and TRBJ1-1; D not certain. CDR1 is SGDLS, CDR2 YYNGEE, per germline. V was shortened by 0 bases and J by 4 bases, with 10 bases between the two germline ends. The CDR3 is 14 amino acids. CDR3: CASSVGGYGTEAFF. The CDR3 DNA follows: TGTGCCAGCAGCGTAGGCGGGTATGGCACTGAAGCTTTCTTT.